These 7 T cell receptor beta chains originate from one sample sequenced in a study of cytomegalovirus exposure and HLA in healthy donors. PCR involved 60 Vbeta and 13 Jbeta primers. Sequenced by immunoSEQ multiplex PCR; TCRdb stores in-frame clones only, minus some. This sample yields 150,000 or so clones, of which roughly 79% are seen a single time; 1.4% belongs to the top ten. Sequenced material: PBMCs. The receptors shown here come from a man under 40 in good health and CMV-seropositive.

V usage is TRBV20-1 and J usage is TRBJ2-3; a weak D match, TRBD1 (5 bases). The germline gives CDR1 DFQATT, CDR2 SNEGSKA (reference sequence). CDR3 length equals 11 residues. V shed 6 bases and J shed 6 bases, with 10 bases lying between them. The CDR3 DNA reads as TGCAGTGCCCCAGGGTGGGATACGCAGTATTTT. Residues: CSAPGWDTQYF.

This chain uses TRBV7-2 with TRBJ2-1; D uncertain. From germline, CDR1 is SGHTA and CDR2 FQGNSA. Trimming left V 9 bases short and J 7 bases short, with 19 bases between. The CDR3 sequence is 14 residues long. CDR3: CASPPLYASNEQFF. In DNA form, the CDR3 reads TGTGCCAGTCCCCCCCTCTACGCCTCAAATGAGCAGTTCTTC. Full variable domain (missing parts from reference TRBV7-2 and TRBJ2-1): GAGVSQSPSNKVTEKGKDVELRCDPISGHTALYWYRQSLGQGLEFLIYFQGNSAPDKSGLPSDRFSAERTGGSVSTLTIQRTQQEDSAVYLCASPPLYASNEQFFGPGTRLTVL.

The chain combines TRBV30 with TRBJ2-5; 8 bases are shared with TRBD2. The CDR3 is 15 residues long. Looked up from germline, CDR1 is GTSNPN and CDR2 is SVGIG (reference sequence). Trimming cost V 2 bases and J 5 bases; bases outside gene matches: 10. CDR3 in DNA: TGTGCCTGGAGTCTAGCTAGCGGGCCGAGGGAGACCCAGTACTTC. It specifies CAWSLASGPRETQYF.

The gene calls are TRBV27 and TRBJ2-7, with 10 positions matching TRBD2. Germline trimming cut 5 bases from V and 4 bases from J; bases unmatched to any gene: 5. CDR1 is MNHEY, CDR2 SMNVEV, per germline (reference sequence). The CDR3 runs to 14 residues. The CDR3 DNA follows: TGTGCCAGCAGTGCCGGACTAGCGGTTTACGAGCAGTACTTC. This sequence encodes CASSAGLAVYEQYF.

V gene TRBV11-3 combines with J gene TRBJ2-3, with D possibly being TRBD2 (6 bases). The CDR3 has 16 amino acids. Per the germline V gene, CDR1 is SGHNT and CDR2 is YENEEA. Trimming cost V 1 base and J 4 bases, with 15 bases left between them. CDR3 sequence (DNA): TGTGCCAGCAGCTTAGGACTAGTCGAGGCTTCAGATACGCAGTATTTT. It specifies CASSLGLVEASDTQYF.

The chain recombines TRBV10-3 with TRBJ2-1; 13 bases align to TRBD2. There are 18 residues in the CDR3. CDR1 and CDR2 from the germline V gene are ENHRY and SYGVKD. V gave up 2 bases and J gave up 0 bases; unmatched junction bases: 4. The CDR3 loop is CAISEGTSGTSSYNEQFF. CDR3 nucleotide sequence: TGTGCCATCAGTGAGGGGACTAGCGGGACCAGCTCCTACAATGAGCAGTTCTTC.

The chain is built from TRBV5-4 and TRBJ2-5; perhaps TRBD2 as D (6 bases). V dropped 2 bases and J dropped 3 bases, with 17 bases sitting between them. The germline V gene encodes CDR1 SGHNT and CDR2 YYREEE (reference sequence). The CDR3 contains 16 residues. The CDR3 DNA sequence: TGTGCCAGCAGCTTCAAGGGAGGTTCTTTTAAAGAGACCCAGTACTTC. This gives the protein CASSFKGGSFKETQYF.